This T cell receptor (beta chain) was observed in a study of T cells after posttransplantation cyclophosphamide. CDR1 is SGHTA and CDR2 is FQGNSA in the germline V gene. J gave up 8 bases and V 5 bases, and 17 bases lay outside the gene matches. The CDR3 loop spans 17 amino acids. Profiling relied on immunoSEQ multiplex PCR, and the TCRdb table lists in-frame clones only, not all of them. The data show roughly 23,000 clones, approximately 98% seen once. Cells defined as naive were viable CD3+CD4+ or CD3+CD8+ and CCR7+CD45RA+CD45RO-CD95-CD27+CD28+. The chain couples TRBV7-2 to TRBJ1-4; 7 bases are a match to TRBD1. Source material: naive CD4+ T cells sorted from PBMCs. The receptor was derived from a man between 50 and 59 years old in good health, CMV-negative, and a related stem cell transplant donor. CDR3 coding DNA: TGTGCCAGCAGCCCCCCCGGGGGTAGAGGGGGCAGCGAAAAACTGTTTTTT. Protein: CASSPPGGRGGSEKLFF.